This T cell receptor beta chain derives from a study of blood T cell repertoires in COVID-19. The CDR3 runs 12 residues. Between the trimmed V and J ends, which lost 3 bases and 6 bases, there was a span of 11 bases. Germline CDR1 and CDR2: GTSNPN and SVGIG (reference sequence). TCRdb's copy holds only in-frame clones and misses some; the assay was immunoSEQ multiplex PCR. The table has about 63,000 clones, 60% to 85% seen once. Sequencing used peripheral blood. This receptor was taken from a woman aged 80 or over with acute or convalescent COVID-19. The genes are TRBV30 and TRBJ1-1; D might be TRBD1 (6 bases). CDR3 DNA sequence: TGTGCCTGGAGGCTCACAGGGTCTGAAGCTTTCTTT. This sequence encodes CAWRLTGSEAFF.